These 20 T cell receptor beta chains share one sample of origin, sequenced in a study of blood T cell repertoires in COVID-19. Measured with immunoSEQ multiplex PCR; TCRdb has only the in-frame clones, and not every one. The data show approximately 37,000 clones, with approximately 83% seen just once and about 4.8% held by the top ten. What was sequenced was peripheral blood. The receptors shown here come from a man aged 35 to 55 with active COVID-19.

The V call is TRBV5-5, the J call TRBJ1-1, with D unclear. The CDR3 covers 14 residues. Between the trimmed V and J ends, which lost 4 bases and 1 base, there was a span of 11 bases. Germline assignment: CDR1 SGHKS and CDR2 YYEKEE (reference sequence). The CDR3 DNA reads TGTGCCAGCAGCCCCGGAGGCGGGAACACTGAAGCTTTCTTT. Translating gives CASSPGGGNTEAFF.

A few counts support this clone. Different DNA sequences within this sample yield the same CDR3. CDR3 protein: CASSLAAGGTEAFF. The CDR3 DNA reads TGCGCCAGCAGCTTGGCCGCAGGGGGCACTGAAGCTTTCTTT. This chain connects TRBV5-1 to TRBJ1-1; 7 positions agree with TRBD1. CDR1 and CDR2 (germline): SGHRS, YFSETQ. The length of the CDR3 is 14 residues. Trimming at V came to 0 bases and at J to 4 bases, leaving 3 bases not matched to a gene.

The rearrangement uses TRBV4-1 and TRBJ2-1, with D maybe TRBD2 (6 bases). This CDR3 region has 15 residues. With 0 bases removed from V and 7 bases from J, the gap between germline ends came to 13 bases. From germline, CDR1 is MGHRA and CDR2 YSYEKL. CDR3 in amino acids: CASSQEYGTLNEQFF. CDR3 nucleotide sequence: TGCGCCAGCAGCCAAGAATATGGGACTTTGAATGAGCAGTTCTTC.

The chain carries TRBV29-1 and TRBJ2-3, with TRBD2 identical over 14 bases. The CDR3 loop spans 16 amino acids. V lost 6 bases, J lost 4 bases, and 9 bases stayed unmatched. The V gene's germline CDR1 is SQVTM and CDR2 ANQGSEA. CDR3 nucleotides: TGCAGCGTCGCTGGGACTAGCGGGAGCCCCCCAGATACGCAGTATTTT. Translated: CSVAGTSGSPPDTQYF.

This clone was counted only a few times. V gene TRBV7-9 combines with J gene TRBJ2-3, with D possibly TRBD2 on 5 matching bases. Germline V gives CDR1 SEHNR, CDR2 FQNEAQ (reference sequence). V lost 5 bases and J lost 2, with 14 bases in between. The CDR3 loop spans 15 amino acids. The DNA of the CDR3 is TGTGCCAGCAGCCCGGACCCGGGGTACACAGATACGCAGTATTTT. Protein: CASSPDPGYTDTQYF.

The V call is TRBV30, the J call TRBJ1-4; D unresolved. The CDR3 loop spans 14 amino acids. V was clipped by 2 bases and J by 5 bases, with 12 bases between them. CDR1 is GTSNPN, CDR2 SVGIG, per germline (reference sequence). The CDR3 sequence: CAWSRHQLNEKLFF. The DNA for the CDR3 is TGTGCCTGGAGTCGTCATCAGTTAAATGAAAAACTGTTTTTT.

The chain recombines TRBV10-3 with TRBJ1-1, with 10 bases that match TRBD1. Germline CDR1 is ENHRY and CDR2 is SYGVKD. V was pared by 8 bases and J by 11 bases, with 17 bases of the junction left unmatched. CDR3 size: 15 residues. DNA for the CDR3: TGTGCCATCGCGTCTCCAGGGACAGGGGTGATTGGGGCTTTCTTT. Translation: CAIASPGTGVIGAFF.

This chain joins TRBV9 and TRBJ1-1; D uncertain. The germline V gene encodes CDR1 SGDLS and CDR2 YYNGEE. CDR3 length: 13 amino acids. Trimming stripped 0 bases from V and 2 bases from J, with 5 bases between. The CDR3, as DNA: TGTGCCAGCAGCGTAGAACTTAACACTGAAGCTTTCTTT. It codes for CASSVELNTEAFF.

As concerns this clone: The junction differs from germline at one of its ends, possibly a read error. The V and J genes are TRBV30 and TRBJ2-7, with a possible D match to TRBD1 (6 bases). Germline assignment: CDR1 GTSNPN and CDR2 SVGIG (reference sequence). This CDR3 has 10 residues. The DNA for the CDR3 is TGTGCCTGGAGAAGGGGGACAATCAAATTC. Its translation is CAWRRGTIKF.

This chain connects TRBV30 to TRBJ1-1, with D unclear. CDR1 is GTSNPN, CDR2 SVGIG, per germline (reference sequence). Trimming shortened V by 8 bases and J by 0 bases, and 10 bases separated the two germline ends. The CDR3 is made up of 12 amino acids. For the CDR3, the DNA is TGTGCCCGGGGATCCTTGAACACTGAAGCTTTCTTT. This translates into CARGSLNTEAFF.

The genes are TRBV5-6 and TRBJ2-6; no firm D call. V lost 4 bases and J lost 0, with 11 bases in between. The CDR3 has 16 residues. Germline V CDR1 and CDR2: SGHDT, YYEEEE. CDR3 region: CASSPWANSGANVLTF. The CDR3 DNA follows: TGTGCCAGCAGCCCGTGGGCGAACTCTGGGGCCAACGTCCTGACTTTC.

The rearrangement links TRBV28 to TRBJ1-2; the D gene is possibly TRBD1 (6 bases). Germline assignment: CDR1 MDHEN and CDR2 SYDVKM. V lost 2 bases, J lost 8 bases, and 12 bases lay in between. The CDR3 runs to 13 residues. The DNA for the CDR3 is TGTGCCAGCAGTTTAAACAGGGCCGGAGGCTACACCTTC. It translates to CASSLNRAGGYTF.

This chain connects TRBV4-1 to TRBJ2-5; maybe TRBD1 (6 bases). V was cut by 1 base and J by 2 bases, with 17 bases left in between. The CDR3 loop spans 17 amino acids. Germline V CDR1 and CDR2: MGHRA, YSYEKL. The CDR3 sequence: CASSQAIGLGQQETQYF. The CDR3 bases are TGCGCCAGCAGCCAAGCGATCGGGTTAGGACAGCAAGAGACCCAGTACTTC.

This clone was seen a single time. The V call is TRBV12-3 or TRBV12-4, the J call TRBJ2-7; possibly TRBD1 for D (6 bases). V lost 3 bases to trimming and J lost 5 bases, with 8 bases between them. CDR3 length: 12 amino acids. The DNA for the CDR3 is TGTGCCAGCAGTTTTGGGGACAACGAGCAGTACTTC. Translated: CASSFGDNEQYF.

This sequence joins TRBV27 and TRBJ2-7; 11 nucleotides match TRBD1. J lost 5 bases, V lost 6 bases, and 6 bases had no gene match. CDR1 is MNHEY, CDR2 SMNVEV, per germline (reference sequence). This CDR3 spans 14 amino acids. This CDR3 is CASRGTGGVNEQYF. For the CDR3, the DNA is TGTGCCAGCAGGGGGACAGGGGGAGTCAACGAGCAGTACTTC.

The chain uses TRBV19 and TRBJ2-2; TRBD2 aligns across 13 bases. V was clipped by 5 bases and J by 9 bases; unmatched bases: 9. The CDR3 is made up of 16 amino acids. Germline CDR1 and CDR2: LNHDA and SQIVND (reference sequence). Here the CDR3 DNA reads TGTGCCAGTAGTCTAAAGACTAGCGGGAGGAAGAGGGAGCTGTTTTTT. Protein product: CASSLKTSGRKRELFF. Full variable domain (remainder filled in from reference TRBV19 and TRBJ2-2): DGGITQSPKYLFRKEGQNVTLSCEQNLNHDAMYWYRQDPGQGLRLIYYSQIVNDFQKGDIAEGYSVSREKKESFPLTVTSAQKNPTAFYLCASSLKTSGRKRELFFGEGSRLTVL.

In this sample, this clone turned up a few times. The chain joins TRBV18 to TRBJ1-1; TRBD1 is a possible D gene (6 bases). The germline CDR1 and CDR2 sequences are KGHSH and LQKENI. V lost 6 bases and J lost 6, with 17 bases in between. This CDR3 has 14 amino acids. The CDR3 loop reads CASSPGQPMPEAFF. DNA for the CDR3: TGTGCCAGCTCCCCCGGACAGCCCATGCCTGAAGCTTTCTTT. The whole variable domain, remainder taken from reference TRBV18 and TRBJ1-1, is NAGVMQNPRHLVRRRGQEARLRCSPMKGHSHVYWYRQLPEEGLKFMVYLQKENIIDESGMPKERFSAEFPKEGPSILRIQQVVRGDSAAYFCASSPGQPMPEAFFGQGTRLTVV.

This clone was observed a few times. The rearrangement links TRBV11-3 to TRBJ2-1; 11 positions match TRBD2. The V gene's germline CDR1 is SGHNT and CDR2 YENEEA. Losses at the gene ends were 5 bases for V and 3 bases for J; bases not matched to a gene: 6. The CDR3 is made up of 16 amino acids. This CDR3 reads CASSRGTSGVYNEQFF. Here the CDR3 DNA reads TGTGCCAGCAGCCGCGGGACTAGCGGAGTCTACAATGAGCAGTTCTTC.

CDR3 protein: CASSPGTGIYGYTF. CDR3 DNA sequence: TGTGCCAGTAGTCCCGGGACAGGGATCTATGGCTACACCTTC. The rearrangement joins TRBV19 to TRBJ1-2, with 9 positions matching TRBD1. This CDR3 has 14 amino acids. J lost 4 bases, V lost 5 bases, and 5 bases had no gene match. Germline V lookup: CDR1 LNHDA, CDR2 SQIVND (reference sequence).

The chain is built from TRBV27 and TRBJ1-1; TRBD1 agrees at 8 bases. The ends lost 4 bases at V and 0 bases at J; junction bases unmatched: 7. Germline-derived CDR1 and CDR2 are MNHEY and SMNVEV (reference sequence). The CDR3 loop spans 16 amino acids. The CDR3 sequence: CASSSGTGAMNTEAFF. The CDR3 coding sequence is TGTGCCAGCAGTTCAGGGACAGGAGCCATGAACACTGAAGCTTTCTTT.